The entry below describes one T cell receptor (beta chain). There are 17 residues in the CDR3. The germline V gene encodes CDR1 MNHNS and CDR2 SASEGT. The V segment lost 4 bases and the J segment 2 bases; nucleotides outside the gene matches: 11. Original processing notes: Quantification of nucleated cells was approximated via reference gene primer amplification. Libraries were prepared by immunoSEQ multiplex PCR; TCRdb keeps only in-frame clonotypes and omits some of them. V, J and clone size are taken as reported in that table, and D and trimming were inferred from the DNA itself. Of 150,000 to 200,000 clones in the sample, approximately 90% were seen once. These data come from a study of blood T cell repertoires in COVID-19. Seattle's cohort entered during active infection and was followed longitudinally.

The chain joins TRBV6-1 to TRBJ2-4; 7 bases are shared with TRBD1. The receptor's source is a woman in her 70s with COVID-19, enrolled during active disease. Material for sequencing was peripheral blood. The CDR3, as DNA: TGTGCCAGCAGTGTCTCACAGGGGACCGGTACCAAAAACATTCAGTACTTC. Amino acid sequence: CASSVSQGTGTKNIQYF.